A selection of T cell receptor beta chains follows, all from one sample in a study of cytomegalovirus exposure and HLA in healthy donors. Sequencing used immunoSEQ multiplex PCR; TCRdb keeps in-frame clones, though not all of them. The repertoire holds roughly 140,000 clones, around 74% seen once, with more than 1.2% in the top ten. The sequenced material came from PBMCs. These receptors all come from a young man in good health and CMV-seronegative. Each CDR3 is given with its conserved first and last residue. A D gene is named only where the DNA matches it firmly. Expanded clones are given a class, and other clones once, few, many or no size at all.

CDR3nt: TGTGCCAGCTCACCTCCCCGGGACAGGGGGCATGTGACGGGGGAGCAGTACTTC; CDR3aa: CASSPPRDRGHVTGEQYF; d_gene: TRBD1; j_gene: TRBJ2-7; v_gene: TRBV18; abundance: NA
CDR3nt: TGTGCCAGCAGCCTATACGAACAGGGCCCCTACGAGCAGTACTTC; CDR3aa: CASSLYEQGPYEQYF; d_gene: NA; j_gene: TRBJ2-7; v_gene: TRBV11-2; abundance: few
CDR3nt: TGTGCCAGCAGCCCCTATACCGGGACACGGGGCACTGAAGCTTTCTTT; CDR3aa: CASSPYTGTRGTEAFF; d_gene: NA; j_gene: TRBJ1-1; v_gene: TRBV7-9; abundance: NA
CDR3nt: TGTGCCAGCATCCACCTCCTGGGGCGGGGGCCAGATACGCAGTATTTT; CDR3aa: CASIHLLGRGPDTQYF; d_gene: NA; j_gene: TRBJ2-3; v_gene: TRBV7-9; abundance: NA
CDR3nt: TGTGCCAGCACCCGTGCAGATACGCAGTATTTT; CDR3aa: CASTRADTQYF; d_gene: NA; j_gene: TRBJ2-3; v_gene: TRBV6-5; abundance: NA
CDR3nt: TGTGCCCGGACTAACTACAATGAGCAGTTCTTC; CDR3aa: CARTNYNEQFF; d_gene: NA; j_gene: TRBJ2-1; v_gene: TRBV30; abundance: NA
CDR3nt: TGTGCCAGCAGCTTTGTCCCCACGACTAGCGGGAGGCTCCCCTACGAGCAGTACTTC; CDR3aa: CASSFVPTTSGRLPYEQYF; d_gene: TRBD2; j_gene: TRBJ2-7; v_gene: TRBV5-8; abundance: NA
CDR3nt: TGTGCCAGCAGCGGACAGGGGGTAGCTACTGGGGCCAACGTCCTGACTTTC; CDR3aa: CASSGQGVATGANVLTF; d_gene: TRBD1; j_gene: TRBJ2-6; v_gene: TRBV28; abundance: NA
CDR3nt: TGTGCCAGCAGCTTTGGAGCGGGAGGGGGGGTTGAGCAGTTCTTC; CDR3aa: CASSFGAGGGVEQFF; d_gene: TRBD2; j_gene: TRBJ2-1; v_gene: TRBV7-2; abundance: NA
CDR3nt: TGTGCCAGCCGCCCAATGAGAACAGGACCCTACGAGCAGTACTTC; CDR3aa: CASRPMRTGPYEQYF; d_gene: NA; j_gene: TRBJ2-7; v_gene: TRBV6-1; abundance: NA
CDR3nt: TGTGCCAGCAGGACTACGGGGTCACTGGCGGAGACCCAGTACTTC; CDR3aa: CASRTTGSLAETQYF; d_gene: NA; j_gene: TRBJ2-5; v_gene: TRBV5-6; abundance: NA
CDR3nt: TGTGCCAGCAGCATAGCGGGAGGGGACACCGGGGAGCTGTTTTTT; CDR3aa: CASSIAGGDTGELFF; d_gene: TRBD2; j_gene: TRBJ2-2; v_gene: TRBV6-1; abundance: NA
CDR3nt: TGCGCCAGCAGCCAAGATCCCGGGACAGCCGGCTCTAATGAGCAGTTCTTC; CDR3aa: CASSQDPGTAGSNEQFF; d_gene: TRBD1; j_gene: TRBJ2-1; v_gene: TRBV4-3; abundance: NA
CDR3nt: TGTGCCAGCAGCGCACCGGGACAGGGGCCCTACGAGCAGTACTTC; CDR3aa: CASSAPGQGPYEQYF; d_gene: TRBD1; j_gene: TRBJ2-7; v_gene: TRBV7-9; abundance: NA
CDR3nt: TGTGCCAGCAGCCCGGAGGGCGGGAGCTCCTACGAGCAGTACTTC; CDR3aa: CASSPEGGSSYEQYF; d_gene: TRBD2; j_gene: TRBJ2-7; v_gene: TRBV27; abundance: NA
CDR3nt: TGCAGCGCCGGTTCAGGGGAGAAGTTCGAGCAGTACTTC; CDR3aa: CSAGSGEKFEQYF; d_gene: NA; j_gene: TRBJ2-7; v_gene: TRBV29-1; abundance: NA
CDR3nt: TGCGCCAGCAGCCCGTACAGGGTTCAAGAGACCCAGTACTTC; CDR3aa: CASSPYRVQETQYF; d_gene: NA; j_gene: TRBJ2-5; v_gene: TRBV5-1; abundance: NA
CDR3nt: TGTGCCTGGAGCTTCGGGACAGGGTCGAATCAGCCCCAGCATTTT; CDR3aa: CAWSFGTGSNQPQHF; d_gene: TRBD1; j_gene: TRBJ1-5; v_gene: TRBV30; abundance: NA
CDR3nt: TGTGCCAGCAGTTCGTCAACAGGGGACGAAGTCTACGAGCAGTACTTC; CDR3aa: CASSSSTGDEVYEQYF; d_gene: TRBD1; j_gene: TRBJ2-7; v_gene: TRBV27; abundance: NA
CDR3nt: TGTGCCATCGCCACCCAGGGGCACCATGGCTACACCTTC; CDR3aa: CAIATQGHHGYTF; d_gene: NA; j_gene: TRBJ1-2; v_gene: TRBV10-3; abundance: NA
CDR3nt: TGTGCCAGCAGCTTGCGGGAGTTAGGAGGAGAGACCCAGTACTTC; CDR3aa: CASSLRELGGETQYF; d_gene: NA; j_gene: TRBJ2-5; v_gene: TRBV5-6; abundance: NA
CDR3nt: TGTGCCAGCAGTTTATTTGGGAGGACAGATACGCAGTATTTT; CDR3aa: CASSLFGRTDTQYF; d_gene: NA; j_gene: TRBJ2-3; v_gene: TRBV28; abundance: NA
CDR3nt: TGTGCCAGCAGCGTCGGACAGGGATACACCGGGGAGCTGTTTTTT; CDR3aa: CASSVGQGYTGELFF; d_gene: TRBD1; j_gene: TRBJ2-2; v_gene: TRBV9; abundance: NA
CDR3nt: TGTGCCAGTAGTACCCAAACAGGGGCAGGCACTGAAGCTTTCTTT; CDR3aa: CASSTQTGAGTEAFF; d_gene: TRBD1; j_gene: TRBJ1-1; v_gene: TRBV19; abundance: NA
CDR3nt: TGTGCCAGCAGCTTGGATCCCCACGGTGACACCGGGGAGCTGTTTTTT; CDR3aa: CASSLDPHGDTGELFF; d_gene: NA; j_gene: TRBJ2-2; v_gene: TRBV5-4; abundance: few
CDR3nt: TGTGCCAGTAGTATGCTCCCTCCGGGACAGGCTTACGAGCAGTACTTC; CDR3aa: CASSMLPPGQAYEQYF; d_gene: TRBD1; j_gene: TRBJ2-7; v_gene: TRBV19; abundance: NA
CDR3nt: TGTGCCAGCAGCTCATATCGGGGAGATACGCAGTATTTT; CDR3aa: CASSSYRGDTQYF; d_gene: NA; j_gene: TRBJ2-3; v_gene: TRBV19; abundance: NA
CDR3nt: TGTGCCAGGAGAACAGGGTCCGAGGGCCTACCCTACGAGCAGTACTTC; CDR3aa: CARRTGSEGLPYEQYF; d_gene: NA; j_gene: TRBJ2-7; v_gene: TRBV28; abundance: NA
CDR3nt: TGTGCCAGCAGTCGAGTGGGCTCCTACGAGCAGTACTTC; CDR3aa: CASSRVGSYEQYF; d_gene: NA; j_gene: TRBJ2-7; v_gene: TRBV27; abundance: NA
CDR3nt: TGTGCAAGTCGCTTCGCAGGCGGGGAGCTGTTTTTT; CDR3aa: CASRFAGGELFF; d_gene: NA; j_gene: TRBJ2-2; v_gene: TRBV12-2; abundance: NA
CDR3nt: TGTGCTTTAACCAGTCCGGGGAGGGACTATGGCTACACCTTC; CDR3aa: CALTSPGRDYGYTF; d_gene: NA; j_gene: TRBJ1-2; v_gene: TRBV7-9; abundance: NA
CDR3nt: TGTGCCAGCAGTGTACTAGCGGGAAGCGAGCAGTACTTC; CDR3aa: CASSVLAGSEQYF; d_gene: TRBD2; j_gene: TRBJ2-7; v_gene: TRBV6-5; abundance: once